These 31 T cell receptor beta chains were sequenced from one sample in a study of T-cell reconstitution after alpha-beta-depleted transplantation in children. Preparing the TCRbeta library involved the use of unique molecular identifiers. In TCRdb, the PCR reads were re-called with MiXCR into one record per CDR3 protein. The sample holds around 680,000 distinct CDR3 sequences, approximately 17% seen once. The input for sequencing was PBMCs from the stem cell graft donor, taken from the stem cell graft. These receptors all stem from a human donor who donated a stem cell graft to a child with acute myeloid leukemia.

There are a few counts of this clonotype. The chain links TRBV15 to TRBJ1-5, with 8 bases matching TRBD1. Germline V gives CDR1 LNHNV, CDR2 YYDKDF (reference sequence). V lost 0 bases and J lost 5; bases outside the gene matches: 12. The CDR3 extends over 18 amino acids. The CDR3 protein is CATSREVRTGLTDQPQHF. The CDR3 nucleotides are TGTGCCACCAGCAGAGAGGTACGGACAGGGTTGACGGATCAGCCCCAGCATTTT.

Comment on this clonotype: This clone may be a read error of a much larger clone one base away. The chain's CDR3 is CSGGDLRENQYF. Written as DNA, the CDR3 is TGCAGCGGGGGGGATCTACGAGAGAACCAGTACTTC. V usage is TRBV29-1 and J usage is TRBJ2-5, with a tentative D call TRBD2 (6 bases). The CDR3 loop spans 12 amino acids. Germline assignment: CDR1 SQVTM and CDR2 ANQGSEA.

The chain employs TRBV29-1 and TRBJ2-3, with D uncertain. V was clipped by 7 bases and J by 0 bases, with 14 bases between them. Germline values: CDR1 SQVTM, CDR2 ANQGSEA. The CDR3 contains 14 residues. CDR3 region: CSAGWVSSTDTQYF. The CDR3 DNA is TGCAGCGCTGGGTGGGTCTCGAGCACAGATACGCAGTATTTT.

This clonotype has at least ten counts. This chain joins TRBV4-3 and TRBJ2-7, with TRBD2 identical over 7 bases. Germline CDR1 reads LGHNA; CDR2 reads YSLEER. V gave up 3 bases and J gave up 3 bases; unmatched junction bases: 11. The CDR3 loop spans 16 amino acids. The CDR3 DNA is TGCGCCAGCAGCCAGTACTTCAAGGGCGGGGGCTACGAGCAGTACTTC. It is translated as CASSQYFKGGGYEQYF.

This clonotype was found many times. The rearrangement links TRBV12-3 or TRBV12-4 to TRBJ1-2, with D perhaps matching TRBD1 (6 bases). Trimming shortened V by 1 base and J by 3 bases, and 15 bases separated the two germline ends. The CDR3 is made up of 16 amino acids. The chain's CDR3 is CASSLGWAGDDYGYTF. The CDR3 DNA is TGTGCCAGCAGTTTAGGGTGGGCAGGGGATGACTATGGCTACACCTTC.

The chain links TRBV15 to TRBJ2-1; D remains unclear. Looked up from germline, CDR1 is LNHNV and CDR2 is YYDKDF (reference sequence). V dropped 1 base and J dropped 6 bases, with 4 bases sitting between them. The CDR3 covers 12 residues. CDR3 nucleotides: TGTGCCACCAGCAGAGGGGCCAATGAGCAGTTCTTC. This translates into CATSRGANEQFF.

At least ten counts were recorded for this clonotype. The V gene is TRBV20-1, the J gene TRBJ2-7, with D uncertain. Trimming shortened V by 1 base and J by 5 bases, and 15 bases separated the two germline ends. The CDR3 has 14 residues. Germline V lookup: CDR1 DFQATT, CDR2 SNEGSKA (reference sequence). CDR3: CSARVGRSVHEQYF. The DNA for the CDR3 is TGCAGTGCTAGAGTCGGCCGATCCGTCCACGAGCAGTACTTC.

This clonotype was found many times. V gene TRBV20-1 combines with J gene TRBJ1-2, with D perhaps TRBD1 (6 bases). V lost 6 bases to trimming and J lost 5 bases, with 16 bases between them. The CDR3 loop spans 13 amino acids. Germline loops: CDR1 DFQATT, CDR2 SNEGSKA (reference sequence). CDR3 loop: CSAYRDTEYGYTF. Here the CDR3 DNA reads TGCAGTGCGTACAGGGATACGGAATATGGCTACACCTTC.

This chain links TRBV7-8 with TRBJ1-1; perhaps TRBD1 as D (5 bases). There are 15 residues in the CDR3. CDR1 and CDR2 from the germline V gene are SGHVS and FQNEAQ. Trimming took 1 base from V and 2 from J, leaving 11 bases between them. CDR3 region: CASSLDSGLNTEAFF. In DNA, the CDR3 is TGTGCCAGCAGCTTAGATTCAGGGCTAAACACTGAAGCTTTCTTT. Filled out from reference TRBV7-8 and TRBJ1-1, the complete variable domain reads GAGVSQSPRYKVAKRGQDVALRCDPISGHVSLFWYQQALGQGPEFLTYFQNEAQLDKSGLPSDRFFAERPEGSVSTLKIQRTQQEDSAVYLCASSLDSGLNTEAFFGQGTRLTVV.

This clonotype was observed at least ten times. Written as DNA, the CDR3 is TGTGCCAGCAAAGGAGGCCCGATCAGGAACTATGGCTACACCTTC. This sequence encodes CASKGGPIRNYGYTF. This chain uses TRBV6-2 or TRBV6-3 with TRBJ1-2; no reliable D call. Per the germline V gene, CDR1 is MNHEY and CDR2 is SVGEGT. V lost 7 bases to trimming and J lost 2 bases, with 17 bases between them. There are 15 residues in the CDR3.

This clonotype has a count of ten or more. This chain joins TRBV20-1 and TRBJ1-3; D is unclear. V shed 6 bases and J shed 1 base, with 10 bases lying between them. CDR1 is DFQATT, CDR2 SNEGSKA, per germline (reference sequence). This CDR3 comprises 13 residues. DNA for the CDR3: TGCAGTGCAACCCAGGAGTCTGGAAACACCATATATTTT. Translating gives CSATQESGNTIYF.

Concerning this clonotype itself: A read error is possible here, since a much larger clone lies one base away. The chain recombines TRBV4-2 with TRBJ1-2; maybe TRBD1 (6 bases). This CDR3 has 15 amino acids. Trimming removed 2 bases at V and 6 bases at J, with 16 bases between. Germline loops: CDR1 LGHNA, CDR2 YNFKEQ. In DNA form, the CDR3 reads TGTGCCAGCAGCCAAAATTGGGGTGCAGGGGATGGCTACACCTTC. Encoded protein: CASSQNWGAGDGYTF.

This clonotype was recorded a few times. The chain employs TRBV20-1 and TRBJ2-4, with 7 bases aligning to TRBD2. The ends lost 0 bases at V and 0 bases at J; junction bases unmatched: 11. The CDR3 is 18 amino acids. CDR1 DFQATT and CDR2 SNEGSKA come from the germline V gene (reference sequence). CDR3 protein: CSARDGVGSGVAKNIQYF. CDR3 DNA sequence: TGCAGTGCTAGAGATGGGGTTGGCAGCGGGGTAGCCAAAAACATTCAGTACTTC.

The V and J genes are TRBV24-1 and TRBJ2-1, with D perhaps TRBD1 (5 bases). Germline V gene data show CDR1 as KGHDR and CDR2 as SFDVKD. Trimming pared 9 bases from V and 2 bases from J, leaving 7 bases between. CDR3 length equals 12 residues. The CDR3 sequence is CATGAPYNEQFF. In DNA form, the CDR3 reads TGTGCCACCGGGGCCCCCTACAATGAGCAGTTCTTC.

This clonotype was counted many times. The rearrangement joins TRBV20-1 to TRBJ1-1, with D unresolved. Trimming took 3 bases from V and 5 from J, leaving 16 bases between them. The CDR3 sequence is 14 residues long. The V gene's germline CDR1 is DFQATT and CDR2 SNEGSKA (reference sequence). The CDR3, as DNA: TGCAGTGCTAGGTTTGAAAGGGAAACTACTGAAGCTTTCTTT. This codes for CSARFERETTEAFF.

The table lists this clonotype with many counts. CDR3 DNA sequence: TGCACCCTGCTAAGACAGGGAACTGGTGGTGAGCAGTTCTTC. This codes for CTLLRQGTGGEQFF. V usage is TRBV20-1 and J usage is TRBJ2-1, with TRBD1 matching over 7 bases. CDR1 DFQATT and CDR2 SNEGSKA come from the germline V gene (reference sequence). The CDR3 sequence is 14 residues long.

CDR3 bases: TGTGCCAGCAGCCTCTCCCGACAGGGGTGGAATCAGCCCCAGCATTTT. Its protein is CASSLSRQGWNQPQHF. The chain uses TRBV7-9 and TRBJ1-5; 8 positions agree with TRBD1. The CDR3 sequence is 16 residues long. Germline V gives CDR1 SEHNR, CDR2 FQNEAQ (reference sequence). Trimming at V came to 5 bases and at J to 4 bases, leaving 10 bases not matched to a gene. Full variable domain (rest looked up from reference TRBV7-9 and TRBJ1-5): DTGVSQNPRHKITKRGQNVTFRCDPISEHNRLYWYRQTLGQGPEFLTYFQNEAQLEKSRLLSDRFSAERPKGSFSTLEIQRTEQGDSAMYLCASSLSRQGWNQPQHFGDGTRLSIL.

This chain connects TRBV5-1 to TRBJ2-5; maybe TRBD2 (6 bases). Germline CDR1 reads SGHRS; CDR2 reads YFSETQ. The CDR3 has 14 amino acids. Deletions cut 2 bases from V and 2 bases from J, with 10 bases between. The CDR3 nucleotides are TGCGCCAGCAGCTTCGGACTAACACAAGAGACCCAGTACTTC. Amino acids: CASSFGLTQETQYF. Variable domain in full (rest from reference TRBV5-1 and TRBJ2-5): KAGVTQTPRYLIKTRGQQVTLSCSPISGHRSVSWYQQTPGQGLQFLFEYFSETQRNKGNFPGRFSGRQFSNSRSEMNVSTLELGDSALYLCASSFGLTQETQYFGPGTRLLVL.

This clonotype came up a few times. The V and J genes are TRBV28 and TRBJ1-5; 9 nucleotides align to TRBD1. CDR3 length: 14 amino acids. With V trimmed by 6 bases and J by 6 bases, 6 bases remained unmatched. In germline, CDR1 is MDHEN, CDR2 SYDVKM. CDR3 amino acids: CASRPGTGIQPQHF. The CDR3 DNA is TGTGCCAGCAGGCCCGGGACAGGGATTCAGCCCCAGCATTTT.

This clonotype was counted ten times or more. The chain combines TRBV29-1 with TRBJ2-5; the D is unclear. The CDR3 totals 12 residues. Deletions cut 4 bases from V and 3 bases from J, with 9 bases between. Germline CDR1 is SQVTM and CDR2 is ANQGSEA. The CDR3 here is CSVGYGEETQYF. In nucleotides, the CDR3 is TGCAGCGTTGGGTATGGGGAAGAGACCCAGTACTTC.

This clonotype has at least ten counts. The chain links TRBV5-5 to TRBJ2-2; 8 nucleotides line up with TRBD1. Trimming cost V 3 bases and J 3 bases; bases outside gene matches: 7. Germline loops: CDR1 SGHKS, CDR2 YYEKEE (reference sequence). This CDR3 spans 16 amino acids. The CDR3 protein is CASSWGGTGDTGELFF. Written as DNA, the CDR3 is TGTGCCAGCAGCTGGGGTGGGACAGGAGACACCGGGGAGCTGTTTTTT.

This clonotype was seen only a few times. The chain links TRBV24-1 to TRBJ1-5; D perhaps matches TRBD1 (5 bases). Between the trimmed V and J ends, which lost 6 bases and 6 bases, there was a span of 17 bases. CDR1 is KGHDR, CDR2 SFDVKD, per germline. CDR3 length: 15 residues. CDR3 bases: TGTGCCACCAGTCTAGGGCAGGGATCGGGTCAGCCCCAGCATTTT. Encoded protein: CATSLGQGSGQPQHF.

Notes on this clonotype: A read error may explain this, as a much larger clone is one base away. The chain combines TRBV7-9 with TRBJ2-5; a weak D match, TRBD1 (6 bases). CDR3 length: 14 residues. Trimming took off 5 bases at V and 5 bases at J, with 15 bases between the two ends. CDR1 and CDR2 from the germline V gene are SEHNR and FQNEAQ (reference sequence). The CDR3 region is CASSPGHFHETQYF. CDR3 DNA: TGTGCCAGCAGCCCGGGACACTTTCATGAGACCCAGTACTTC.

This chain joins TRBV7-2 and TRBJ2-7; no clear D gene. Germline V gene lookup returns CDR1 SGHTA and CDR2 FQGNSA. The CDR3 runs 11 residues. With 5 bases removed from V and 3 bases from J, the gap between germline ends came to 5 bases. CDR3 loop: CASSPNYEQYV. The CDR3 DNA follows: TGTGCCAGCAGCCCGAACTACGAGCAGTACGTC.

DNA of the CDR3: TGTGCCAGCAGGCGACAGGGGCCCGGGGAGCTGTTTTTT. It encodes CASRRQGPGELFF. This chain joins TRBV6-6 and TRBJ2-2; 8 positions match TRBD1. Looked up from germline, CDR1 is MNHNY and CDR2 is SVGAGI (reference sequence). V shed 6 bases and J 6 bases; nucleotides not matched to a gene: 3. The CDR3 has 13 residues.

This clonotype was detected many times. The rearrangement uses TRBV6-5 and TRBJ2-1, with 10 bases matching TRBD1. This CDR3 is 14 amino acids long. The V segment lost 6 bases and the J segment 9 bases; nucleotides outside the gene matches: 8. Germline CDR1 and CDR2: MNHEY and SVGAGI. This CDR3 is CASRLGQGVGEQFF. CDR3 DNA: TGTGCCAGCAGACTCGGACAGGGGGTTGGTGAGCAGTTCTTC.

A word on this clonotype: An end of the junction does not agree with germline; a read error may underlie this. J is TRBJ2-5 and V is TRBV20-1; no firm D call. The CDR3 length is 15 residues. Per germline, CDR1 DFQATT and CDR2 SNEGSKA (reference sequence). CDR3 residues: CCAPLGWWGQETQYF. CDR3 bases: TGCTGTGCGCCCTTGGGGTGGTGGGGCCAAGAGACCCAGTACTTC.

This clonotype was seen once. The chain employs TRBV28 and TRBJ2-3, with D maybe TRBD2 (5 bases). This CDR3 region has 12 residues. Trimming removed 10 bases from V and 1 base from J, with 9 bases in between. The germline CDR1 and CDR2 sequences are MDHEN and SYDVKM. CDR3 sequence reads: CATKGGTDTQYF. Here the CDR3 DNA reads TGTGCCACCAAGGGAGGCACAGATACGCAGTATTTT.

This clonotype was counted at least ten times. The chain combines TRBV24-1 with TRBJ2-1; TRBD1 aligns across 8 bases. The ends lost 3 bases at V and 9 bases at J; junction bases unmatched: 9. The germline gives CDR1 KGHDR, CDR2 SFDVKD. The CDR3 contains 15 residues. CDR3 region: CATSDQQGEVIEQFF. The CDR3 DNA reads TGTGCCACCAGTGATCAACAGGGGGAGGTAATTGAGCAGTTCTTC.

This clonotype appeared once. A single base separates this from a much larger clone, so it may be a read error. The V call is TRBV20-1, the J call TRBJ1-1, with TRBD1 as a possible D gene (6 bases). This CDR3 has 15 amino acids. Trimming took 4 bases from V and 4 from J, leaving 19 bases between them. Germline V gives CDR1 DFQATT, CDR2 SNEGSKA (reference sequence). CDR3 bases: TGCAGTGCTAACGAGAGGGGGGACTGGAGCACTGAAGCTTTCTTT. Translated, it gives CSANERGDWSTEAFF.

This clonotype was observed many times. The CDR3 sequence: CASSTGTGSNEQFF. As DNA, the CDR3 is TGTGCCAGCAGTACCGGGACAGGGTCCAATGAGCAGTTCTTC. The V gene is TRBV6-1, the J gene TRBJ2-1; 9 bases agree with TRBD1. The V gene's germline CDR1 is MNHNS and CDR2 SASEGT. The trim removed 5 bases at V and 6 bases at J, leaving 5 bases unmatched. The CDR3 runs 14 residues.